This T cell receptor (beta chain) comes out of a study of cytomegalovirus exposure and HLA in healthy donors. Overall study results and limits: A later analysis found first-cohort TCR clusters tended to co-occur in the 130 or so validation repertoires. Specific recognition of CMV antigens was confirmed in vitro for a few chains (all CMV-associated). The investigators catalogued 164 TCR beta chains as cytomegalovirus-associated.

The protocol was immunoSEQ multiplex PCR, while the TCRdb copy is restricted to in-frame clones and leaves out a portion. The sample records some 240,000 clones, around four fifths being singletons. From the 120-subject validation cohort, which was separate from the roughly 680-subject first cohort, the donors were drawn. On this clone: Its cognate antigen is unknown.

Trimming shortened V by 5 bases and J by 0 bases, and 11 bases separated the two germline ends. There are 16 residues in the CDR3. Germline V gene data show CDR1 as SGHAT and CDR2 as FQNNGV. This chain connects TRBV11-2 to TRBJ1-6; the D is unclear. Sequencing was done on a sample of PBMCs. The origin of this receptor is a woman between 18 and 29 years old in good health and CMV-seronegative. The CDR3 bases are TGTGCCAGCAGCGACACGACAAGCTCCTATAATTCACCCCTCCACTTT. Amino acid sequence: CASSDTTSSYNSPLHF.